The 27 T cell receptor beta chains in this list originate from one sample, sequenced in a study of shared clonotypes between healthy human individuals. The naive CD8 subset, CD45RO-negative cells positively selected for CCR7, excluded terminally differentiated effector memory CD45RA+ cells. Clones were sequenced by immunoSEQ multiplex PCR, and TCRdb holds only the in-frame ones, with some missing. This sample carries 2 million to 2.5 million clones, 85% to 95% of them seen once, and the ten largest clones take approximately 1.2%. The sequencing input was naive CD8+ T cells sorted from blood. Every receptor here comes from a man aged 18 to 29 in good health.

The chain joins TRBV4-1 to TRBJ1-2; D call uncertain. V was cut by 1 base and J by 4 bases, with 13 bases left in between. CDR3 length: 15 residues. Germline assignment: CDR1 MGHRA and CDR2 YSYEKL. CDR3 sequence reads: CASSQALIGSYGYTF. CDR3 coding DNA: TGCGCCAGCAGCCAAGCGCTGATCGGTAGCTATGGCTACACCTTC.

V and J are TRBV13 and TRBJ2-5, with a possible D match to TRBD2 (6 bases). From germline, CDR1 is PRHDT and CDR2 FYEKMQ (reference sequence). The length of the CDR3 is 17 residues. V lost 5 bases, J lost 5 bases, and 24 bases lay in between. CDR3 loop: CASSPASSFRDFETQYF. In DNA, the CDR3 is TGTGCCAGCAGCCCGGCCTCTAGCTTTCGGGACTTTGAGACCCAGTACTTC. Filled out from reference TRBV13 and TRBJ2-5, the complete variable domain reads AAGVIQSPRHLIKEKRETATLKCYPIPRHDTVYWYQQGPGQDPQFLISFYEKMQSDKGSIPDRFSAQQFSDYHSELNMSSLELGDSALYFCASSPASSFRDFETQYFGPGTRLLVL.

The V and J genes are TRBV25-1 and TRBJ1-2, with D possibly TRBD1 on 5 matching bases. The CDR3 covers 11 residues. The ends were cut back, 6 bases at V and 5 bases at J, with 7 bases in the middle. From germline, CDR1 is MGHDK and CDR2 SYGVNS. The CDR3 DNA reads TGTGCCAGCAGACAGGATTATGGCTACACCTTC. Encoded protein: CASRQDYGYTF.

V usage is TRBV2 and J usage is TRBJ1-4, with 8 bases that match TRBD1. Per germline, CDR1 SNHLY and CDR2 FYNNEI. The CDR3 sequence is 15 residues long. J lost 6 bases, V lost 0 bases, and 3 bases had no gene match. This CDR3 reads CASSEALDRDEKLFF. Here the CDR3 DNA reads TGTGCCAGCAGTGAAGCTCTGGACAGGGATGAAAAACTGTTTTTT.

The chain employs TRBV28 and TRBJ2-7; no clear D. CDR1 is MDHEN and CDR2 is SYDVKM in the germline V gene. V lost 5 bases to trimming and J lost 3 bases, with 14 bases between them. This CDR3 spans 14 amino acids. CDR3 bases: TGTGCCAGCAGTCTAACCGGGTTCAACTACGAGCAGTACTTC. This sequence encodes CASSLTGFNYEQYF. Variable domain in full (rest from reference TRBV28 and TRBJ2-7): DVKVTQSSRYLVKRTGEKVFLECVQDMDHENMFWYRQDPGLGLRLIYFSYDVKMKEKGDIPEGYSVSREKKERFSLILESASTNQTSMYLCASSLTGFNYEQYFGPGTRLTVT.

This clone was counted a single time. This chain uses TRBV30 with TRBJ2-7, with D possibly matching TRBD2 (6 bases). Per germline, CDR1 GTSNPN and CDR2 SVGIG (reference sequence). The CDR3 runs 14 residues. V lost 2 bases and J 1 base, leaving 12 bases between the germline ends. The CDR3 reads CAWSLGAGSYEQYF. The DNA for the CDR3 is TGTGCCTGGAGTCTTGGAGCGGGTTCCTACGAGCAGTACTTC.

Comment on this clone: The same CDR3 also results from other DNA sequences found in this sample. The chain uses TRBV19 and TRBJ2-2; the D gene could be TRBD1 or TRBD2 (5 bases each). The germline CDR1 and CDR2 sequences are LNHDA and SQIVND (reference sequence). The CDR3 totals 14 residues. V dropped 3 bases and J dropped 6 bases, with 11 bases sitting between them. This CDR3 is CASSISGSAGELFF. The CDR3 coding sequence is TGTGCCAGTAGTATTTCAGGGAGCGCCGGGGAGCTGTTTTTT.

Worth noting for this clone: Other DNA sequences in this specimen translate into the identical CDR3. This chain uses TRBV27 with TRBJ2-7; D perhaps matches TRBD1 (6 bases). The germline V gene has CDR1 MNHEY and CDR2 SMNVEV (reference sequence). The CDR3 runs to 14 residues. V shed 5 bases and J shed 0 bases, with 11 bases lying between them. The CDR3 bases are TGTGCCAGCAGTCTCGGACAGTCCTCCTACGAGCAGTACTTC. Translating it yields CASSLGQSSYEQYF.

Note on this clone: This specimen includes other DNA sequences encoding the same CDR3. The chain couples TRBV9 to TRBJ2-7; D is perhaps TRBD2 (5 bases). The CDR3 loop spans 15 amino acids. The germline gives CDR1 SGDLS, CDR2 YYNGEE. Trimming removed 3 bases at V and 0 bases at J, with 13 bases between. The CDR3 bases are TGTGCCAGCAGCGCTGGCGGTGGGAGCTCCTACGAGCAGTACTTC. Residues: CASSAGGGSSYEQYF. Using reference TRBV9 and TRBJ2-7 for the parts outside the CDR3, the full variable domain is DSGVTQTPKHLITATGQRVTLRCSPRSGDLSVYWYQQSLDQGLQFLIQYYNGEERAKGNILERFSAQQFPDLHSELNLSSLELGDSALYFCASSAGGGSSYEQYFGPGTRLTVT.

The genes are TRBV9 and TRBJ1-1; 7 bases are shared with TRBD1. The V segment lost 0 bases and the J segment 0 bases; nucleotides outside the gene matches: 2. The CDR3 loop spans 15 amino acids. Germline CDR1 is SGDLS and CDR2 is YYNGEE. In DNA, the CDR3 is TGTGCCAGCAGCGTAGGACAGGGACTGAACACTGAAGCTTTCTTT. This sequence encodes CASSVGQGLNTEAFF.

The chain uses TRBV21-1 and TRBJ2-1; TRBD1 is the table's D call and was not checked against the DNA. TRBV21-1 is listed as a pseudogene. The CDR3 has 11 residues. For the CDR3, the DNA is TGTGCCAGCAGCAAGGCCAATGAGCAGTTCTTC. Protein: CASSKANEQFF.

The chain employs TRBV5-6 and TRBJ1-1; D uncertain. CDR3 length: 13 residues. The germline gives CDR1 SGHDT, CDR2 YYEEEE. Trimming cost V 0 bases and J 6 bases, with 9 bases left between them. DNA for the CDR3: TGTGCCAGCAGCTTGGGGCTACACCCTGAAGCTTTCTTT. Translated, it gives CASSLGLHPEAFF. Full variable domain (missing parts from reference TRBV5-6 and TRBJ1-1): DAGVTQSPTHLIKTRGQQVTLRCSPKSGHDTVSWYQQALGQGPQFIFQYYEEEERQRGNFPDRFSGHQFPNYSSELNVNALLLGDSALYLCASSLGLHPEAFFGQGTRLTVV.

The chain employs TRBV11-2 and TRBJ2-3; TRBD2 agrees at 10 bases. The CDR3 loop spans 16 amino acids. Germline V gene data show CDR1 as SGHAT and CDR2 as FQNNGV. J gave up 6 bases and V 5 bases, and 11 bases lay outside the gene matches. The CDR3, as DNA: TGTGCCAGCAGCCCCCCGAAGGGAGCGGGGGGGGATACGCAGTATTTT. This sequence encodes CASSPPKGAGGDTQYF.

The table lists this clone with a few counts. The J gene is TRBJ1-6, the V gene TRBV7-7, with D maybe TRBD1 (6 bases). Germline CDR1 and CDR2: SSHAT and FNYEAQ (reference sequence). This CDR3 is 16 amino acids long. CDR3 in DNA: TGTGCTCTGGGGGCAGGGGAGCCCATATCCCATTCACCCCTCCACTTT. It specifies CALGAGEPISHSPLHF.

V is TRBV30 and J is TRBJ1-5; D not resolved. V was pared by 0 bases and J by 0 bases, with 9 bases between. Germline CDR1 reads GTSNPN; CDR2 reads SVGIG (reference sequence). The CDR3 totals 15 residues. CDR3 nucleotides: TGTGCCTGGAGTGTACGTAAGGGTAGCAATCAGCCCCAGCATTTT. Protein: CAWSVRKGSNQPQHF.

This rearrangement joins TRBV4-1 to TRBJ2-1, with unresolved D. Trimming shortened V by 5 bases and J by 10 bases, and 12 bases separated the two germline ends. Germline V gives CDR1 MGHRA, CDR2 YSYEKL. The CDR3 loop spans 12 amino acids. CDR3 DNA sequence: TGCGCCAGCAGCTTGAACTGGGGAGAGCAGTTCTTC. Its translation: CASSLNWGEQFF.

The V call is TRBV5-1, the J call TRBJ2-1; tentatively, D is TRBD2 (6 bases). The germline V and J ends were trimmed by 3 bases and 0 bases, with 13 bases remaining between them. Looked up from germline, CDR1 is SGHRS and CDR2 is YFSETQ. CDR3 length: 16 amino acids. The CDR3 reads CASSWDWGSSYNEQFF. For the CDR3, the DNA is TGCGCCAGCAGCTGGGACTGGGGGAGCTCCTACAATGAGCAGTTCTTC.

The chain carries TRBV4-1 and TRBJ2-3; D is unclear. The germline gives CDR1 MGHRA, CDR2 YSYEKL. The CDR3 sequence is 10 residues long. V lost 3 bases and J lost 9, with 4 bases in between. For the CDR3, the DNA is TGCGCCAGCAGCCAGGAGACGCAGTATTTT. As protein: CASSQETQYF.

About this clone: Other DNA sequences of this sample code for an identical CDR3. The chain uses TRBV28 and TRBJ1-6; D gene ambiguous. Per germline, CDR1 MDHEN and CDR2 SYDVKM. The CDR3 is made up of 13 amino acids. V was pared by 6 bases and J by 13 bases, with 16 bases between. The CDR3 protein is CASSLTDPGPLHF. The CDR3 bases are TGTGCCAGCAGCCTTACAGACCCAGGTCCCCTCCACTTT.

The chain combines TRBV27 with TRBJ1-5, with 7 positions matching TRBD1. This CDR3 has 13 amino acids. The germline V gene encodes CDR1 MNHEY and CDR2 SMNVEV (reference sequence). J gave up 5 bases and V 6 bases, and 4 bases lay outside the gene matches. CDR3 sequence: CASRGGGYQPQHF. The CDR3 DNA follows: TGTGCCAGCAGGGGAGGGGGCTATCAGCCCCAGCATTTT.

CDR3 in amino acids: CSVVDRGLDEQYF. The CDR3, as DNA: TGCAGCGTTGTGGACAGGGGGCTTGACGAGCAGTACTTC. J is TRBJ2-7 and V is TRBV29-1; 11 bases align to TRBD1. Germline-derived CDR1 and CDR2 are SQVTM and ANQGSEA. The CDR3 is 13 residues long. J gave up 5 bases and V 4 bases, and 4 bases lay outside the gene matches.

The V gene is TRBV28, the J gene TRBJ2-3; the match to TRBD2 covers 11 bases. This CDR3 is built from 18 residues. The germline CDR1 and CDR2 sequences are MDHEN and SYDVKM. Losses at the gene ends were 3 bases for V and 4 bases for J; bases not matched to a gene: 12. CDR3 loop: CASSLVELAGGQPDTQYF. DNA for the CDR3: TGTGCCAGCAGTTTGGTGGAGCTAGCGGGGGGCCAGCCAGATACGCAGTATTTT.

V usage is TRBV9 and J usage is TRBJ2-2, with 13 bases fitting TRBD2. Germline-derived CDR1 and CDR2 are SGDLS and YYNGEE. This CDR3 is built from 17 residues. Trimming took 2 bases from V and 6 from J; bases not matched to a gene: 7. The CDR3 loop reads CASSVRLAGGLSGELFF. DNA for the CDR3: TGTGCCAGCAGCGTGAGACTAGCGGGGGGCCTATCCGGGGAGCTGTTTTTT.

With regard to this clone: This same CDR3 is encoded by further DNA sequences in the sample. The genes are TRBV5-6 and TRBJ2-1; 7 positions match TRBD2. Germline values: CDR1 SGHDT, CDR2 YYEEEE. V shed 0 bases, J shed 4 bases, and the junction held 1 base outside the gene matches. The CDR3 runs 14 residues. CDR3: CASSLGDYYNEQFF. The CDR3 nucleotides are TGTGCCAGCAGCTTGGGGGACTATTACAATGAGCAGTTCTTC.

The V gene is TRBV9, the J gene TRBJ2-7, with 8 bases that match TRBD1. In germline, CDR1 is SGDLS, CDR2 YYNGEE. Trimming removed 4 bases from V and 5 bases from J; junction bases left unmatched: 11. The CDR3 spans 15 residues. The CDR3 region is CASSPEGRGLNEQYF. CDR3 DNA sequence: TGTGCCAGCAGCCCAGAGGGCAGGGGGCTAAACGAGCAGTACTTC.

Comment on this clone: The same CDR3 can be traced to other DNA sequences in this sample. The V call is TRBV6-5, the J call TRBJ1-2; 7 bases agree with TRBD1. Trimming cost V 2 bases and J 5 bases; bases outside gene matches: 5. This CDR3 region has 14 residues. Germline V gives CDR1 MNHEY, CDR2 SVGAGI. CDR3 loop: CASSYAGTEYGYTF. CDR3 coding DNA: TGTGCCAGCAGTTACGCCGGGACAGAGTATGGCTACACCTTC.

Concerning this clone itself: This same CDR3 is encoded by further DNA sequences in the sample. The chain links TRBV19 to TRBJ2-7, with a tentative D call TRBD2 (5 bases). The V gene's germline CDR1 is LNHDA and CDR2 SQIVND (reference sequence). The CDR3 spans 14 residues. V lost 1 base and J 2 bases, leaving 9 bases between the germline ends. CDR3 protein: CASSIGLATYEQYF. The CDR3 coding sequence is TGTGCCAGTAGTATAGGGCTAGCTACCTACGAGCAGTACTTC. The full variable domain, completed using reference TRBV19 and TRBJ2-7, is DGGITQSPKYLFRKEGQNVTLSCEQNLNHDAMYWYRQDPGQGLRLIYYSQIVNDFQKGDIAEGYSVSREKKESFPLTVTSAQKNPTAFYLCASSIGLATYEQYFGPGTRLTVT.